The 21 T cell receptor beta chains below all came from one sample that was sequenced in a study of blood T cell repertoires in COVID-19. Produced via immunoSEQ multiplex PCR; TCRdb's table is partial and in-frame only. This table holds some 340,000 clones, under 85% found once. The sample consisted of PBMCs or T cells enriched from blood (not recorded which). All receptors come from a woman aged 50 to 65 who had recovered from COVID-19.

The genes are TRBV19 and TRBJ2-7, with a weak D call TRBD1 (5 bases). CDR3 size: 13 residues. Germline values: CDR1 LNHDA, CDR2 SQIVND (reference sequence). With 4 bases removed from V and 6 bases from J, the gap between germline ends came to 13 bases. CDR3 region: CASSTRQGFEQYF. CDR3 nucleotide sequence: TGTGCCAGTAGTACCCGGCAGGGTTTCGAGCAGTACTTC.

The genes are TRBV6-2 or TRBV6-3 and TRBJ2-1; TRBD2 might be the D (5 bases). Trimming cost V 2 bases and J 0 bases, with 8 bases left between them. Per the germline V gene, CDR1 is MNHEY and CDR2 is SVGEGT. The length of the CDR3 is 15 residues. The CDR3 coding sequence is TGTGCCAGCAGTTACGAAAGCGGCTCCTACAATGAGCAGTTCTTC. Translating it yields CASSYESGSYNEQFF.

This clone was seen a single time. V gene TRBV5-1 combines with J gene TRBJ2-5, with 9 bases aligning to TRBD2. The CDR3 is 17 residues long. CDR1 SGHRS and CDR2 YFSETQ come from the germline V gene. Trimming removed 0 bases from V and 1 base from J; junction bases left unmatched: 7. The CDR3 loop reads CASSLGGLAGSQETQYF. The CDR3 DNA follows: TGCGCCAGCAGCTTGGGAGGGCTAGCGGGGTCCCAAGAGACCCAGTACTTC.

The genes are TRBV9 and TRBJ2-1; D perhaps matches TRBD1 (5 bases). The CDR3 sequence is 15 residues long. Germline CDR1 is SGDLS and CDR2 is YYNGEE. V lost 3 bases and J 9 bases, leaving 19 bases between the germline ends. The CDR3 nucleotides read TGTGCCAGCAGCGGATCAGGGCCGCTGCTCGCTGAGCAGTTCTTC. Its translation: CASSGSGPLLAEQFF.

With regard to this clone: This sample includes further DNA sequences coding for the same CDR3. The chain links TRBV12-3 or TRBV12-4 to TRBJ1-5; D gene uncertain. V lost 6 bases to trimming and J lost 0 bases, with 6 bases between them. This CDR3 comprises 13 residues. CDR3 sequence: CASSPNSNQPQHF. Here the CDR3 DNA reads TGTGCCAGCAGCCCCAATAGCAATCAGCCCCAGCATTTT.

The V and J genes are TRBV30 and TRBJ2-3; 7 positions match TRBD1. This CDR3 is built from 11 residues. Germline V lookup: CDR1 GTSNPN, CDR2 SVGIG (reference sequence). In DNA, the CDR3 is TGTGCGCGGAGCAGGGGGAATACGCAGTATTTT. Its protein is CARSRGNTQYF.

The chain employs TRBV6-2 or TRBV6-3 and TRBJ2-7, with 9 bases lining up with TRBD2. Per the germline V gene, CDR1 is MNHEY and CDR2 is SVGEGT. V gave up 6 bases and J gave up 0 bases; unmatched junction bases: 6. The CDR3 runs 15 residues. The CDR3: CASSDGLARSYEQYF. CDR3 DNA sequence: TGTGCCAGCAGCGACGGACTAGCGCGCTCCTACGAGCAGTACTTC.

As DNA, the CDR3 is TGTGCCTGCCACGGGGTCTCTGAAAAACTGTTTTTT. Its translation: CACHGVSEKLFF. V and J are TRBV30 and TRBJ1-4; D is undetermined. Germline CDR1 reads GTSNPN; CDR2 reads SVGIG (reference sequence). Trimming shortened V by 6 bases and J by 7 bases, and 12 bases separated the two germline ends. The CDR3 covers 12 residues.

The gene calls are TRBV5-4 and TRBJ1-2; 7 positions agree with TRBD1. CDR1 is SGHNT, CDR2 YYREEE, per germline (reference sequence). This CDR3 spans 14 amino acids. The V and J ends lost 1 base and 2 bases, in that order; junction bases with no gene match: 2. The CDR3 sequence: CASSLTGANYGYTF. The CDR3 DNA follows: TGTGCCAGCAGCTTGACAGGGGCCAACTATGGCTACACCTTC.

V and J are TRBV4-2 and TRBJ2-1, with 15 positions matching TRBD2. The germline gives CDR1 LGHNA, CDR2 YNFKEQ. J lost 0 bases, V lost 0 bases, and 6 bases had no gene match. CDR3 length: 20 amino acids. The CDR3: CASSQDTGLAGGRSYNEQFF. The DNA of the CDR3 is TGTGCCAGCAGCCAAGATACGGGACTAGCGGGGGGTCGCTCCTACAATGAGCAGTTCTTC.

The chain carries TRBV18 and TRBJ1-5; tentatively, D is TRBD1 (5 bases). The V and J ends lost 4 bases and 5 bases respectively, with 15 bases between them. CDR3 size: 15 residues. The germline gives CDR1 KGHSH, CDR2 LQKENI. In DNA form, the CDR3 reads TGTGCCAGCTCACGGTCTGGGGCAGCAGATCAGCCCCAGCATTTT. It codes for CASSRSGAADQPQHF.

The J gene is TRBJ1-4, the V gene TRBV5-6, with 7 nucleotides matching TRBD1. The trim removed 1 base at V and 7 bases at J, leaving 7 bases unmatched. The CDR3 length is 15 residues. CDR1 is SGHDT, CDR2 YYEEEE, per germline. The DNA for the CDR3 is TGTGCCAGCAGCTTGTTGCAGGGGGGACCTGAAAAACTGTTTTTT. Translation gives CASSLLQGGPEKLFF.

The chain uses TRBV30 and TRBJ2-5; D possibly corresponds to TRBD2 (6 bases). This CDR3 is 14 amino acids long. Germline lookup yields CDR1 GTSNPN and CDR2 SVGIG (reference sequence). The V and J ends lost 3 bases and 3 bases respectively, with 14 bases between them. CDR3 region: CAWRSGTAKETQYF. CDR3 nucleotides: TGTGCCTGGAGATCCGGGACTGCCAAAGAGACCCAGTACTTC.

The J gene is TRBJ1-2, the V gene TRBV3-1 (or the pseudogene TRBV3-2), with D possibly matching TRBD1 (6 bases). The CDR3 totals 16 residues. V was shortened by 2 bases and J by 8 bases, with 21 bases between the two germline ends. Germline values: CDR1 LGHDT, CDR2 YNNKEL (reference sequence). CDR3 amino acids: CASSQLPGQGYRGYTF. The CDR3 coding sequence is TGTGCCAGCAGCCAACTACCGGGGCAGGGGTATAGGGGCTACACCTTC.

The V and J genes are TRBV7-2 and TRBJ2-1; D perhaps matches TRBD1 (5 bases). The CDR3 runs 15 residues. The V and J ends lost 1 base and 7 bases respectively, with 14 bases between them. CDR1 and CDR2 (germline): SGHTA, FQGNSA. Written as DNA, the CDR3 is TGTGCCAGCAGCTTAGTTTCCCAGGGTTGGAATGAGCAGTTCTTC. This sequence encodes CASSLVSQGWNEQFF.

The J gene is TRBJ1-5, the V gene TRBV5-6; D possibly corresponds to TRBD1 (5 bases). Deletions cut 3 bases from V and 10 bases from J, with 17 bases between. The CDR3 length is 14 residues. The germline CDR1 and CDR2 sequences are SGHDT and YYEEEE. CDR3 sequence reads: CASSSLPGGGPQHF. For the CDR3, the DNA is TGTGCCAGCAGCTCCCTACCTGGGGGAGGCCCCCAGCATTTT.

The chain links TRBV7-6 to TRBJ2-3; D uncertain. The V end lost 5 bases, the J end lost 4 bases, and 10 bases lay between the germline ends. This CDR3 has 13 residues. Germline V gene data show CDR1 as SGHVS and CDR2 as FNYEAQ. Here the CDR3 reads CASSRLDADTQYF. CDR3 in DNA: TGTGCCAGCAGCCGTCTAGATGCAGATACGCAGTATTTT.

V is TRBV3-1 (or the pseudogene TRBV3-2) and J is TRBJ2-7; 11 bases are a match to TRBD2. Trimming removed 0 bases from V and 3 bases from J; junction bases left unmatched: 1. The CDR3 consists of 15 residues. The germline V gene encodes CDR1 LGHDT and CDR2 YNNKEL (reference sequence). As DNA, the CDR3 is TGTGCCAGCAGCCAAGACGGACTAGCGGGCTACGAGCAGTACTTC. Protein product: CASSQDGLAGYEQYF.

V is TRBV5-4 and J is TRBJ1-3, with no clear D. The CDR3 has 13 residues. Germline assignment: CDR1 SGHNT and CDR2 YYREEE (reference sequence). V shed 4 bases and J shed 1 base, with 6 bases lying between them. The CDR3 protein is CASSPGSGNTIYF. CDR3 in DNA: TGTGCCAGCAGCCCCGGGTCTGGAAACACCATATATTTT.

J is TRBJ1-1 and V is TRBV11-3; 7 nucleotides match TRBD1. CDR1 is SGHNT, CDR2 YENEEA, per germline. V lost 5 bases, J lost 4 bases, and 10 bases stayed unmatched. The CDR3 sequence is 15 residues long. The CDR3 DNA follows: TGTGCCAGCAGCCCTCGCACAGGGGTTAGCACTGAAGCTTTCTTT. It yields the protein CASSPRTGVSTEAFF.

This chain connects TRBV5-4 to TRBJ2-5, with D tentatively TRBD1 (6 bases). V lost 0 bases, J lost 1 base, and 10 bases lay in between. Germline assignment: CDR1 SGHNT and CDR2 YYREEE (reference sequence). There are 15 residues in the CDR3. CDR3 bases: TGTGCCAGCAGCTTGGTCGCCAGGGGCCAAGAGACCCAGTACTTC. Residues: CASSLVARGQETQYF.